The 15 T cell receptor beta chains reported below all come from one sample, sequenced in a study of blood T cell repertoires in COVID-19 (dated by TCRdb to between 2020 and 2021). The library was built by means of the immunoSEQ multiplex PCR assay. TCRdb carries this immuneACCESS record with in-frame sequences only. Its versions omit some clonotypes, under half of them owing to an unresolved V gene in the studies checked, with the rest unexplained. The sample data list some 240,000 clones, and 80% to 95% of these were observed just once. The leading ten clones occupy 0.82% of the sample. The sequenced material came from peripheral blood. All receptors come from a man aged 55 to 69 with COVID-19, enrolled during active disease.

This clone has a single count. For the CDR3, the DNA is TGTGCCAGCAGCTCGGGTGCAGGGACGAACACCGGGGAGCTGTTTTTT. It specifies CASSSGAGTNTGELFF. The chain recombines TRBV7-9 with TRBJ2-2; tentatively, D is TRBD1 (5 bases). Germline V CDR1 and CDR2: SEHNR, FQNEAQ (reference sequence). Trimming left V 4 bases short and J 0 bases short, with 12 bases between. CDR3 size: 16 residues.

J is TRBJ1-1 and V is TRBV6-2 or TRBV6-3; D is uncertain. The CDR3 has 14 residues. V gave up 2 bases and J gave up 0 bases, with 7 bases separating them. CDR1 is MNHEY and CDR2 is SVGEGT in the germline V gene. CDR3 amino acids: CASSYRALNTEAFF. The CDR3 region has the DNA TGTGCCAGCAGTTACAGAGCCCTGAACACTGAAGCTTTCTTT.

The chain employs TRBV11-3 and TRBJ1-5; D is ambiguous. CDR1 is SGHNT, CDR2 YENEEA, per germline. The CDR3 has 15 residues. Trimming left V 1 base short and J 9 bases short, with 16 bases between. DNA of the CDR3: TGTGCCAGCAGCTTAGCCGCTTCCTATTTAGCGCCCCAGCATTTT. Residues: CASSLAASYLAPQHF.

The chain employs TRBV28 and TRBJ2-7, with a possible D match to TRBD1 (6 bases). The CDR3 has 12 amino acids. Germline V gene lookup returns CDR1 MDHEN and CDR2 SYDVKM. V was trimmed by 8 bases and J by 4 bases, leaving 12 bases between them. CDR3 sequence: CASRTAGYEQYF. In DNA form, the CDR3 reads TGTGCCAGCCGGACAGCCGGTTACGAGCAGTACTTC.

The chain combines TRBV5-4 with TRBJ1-2, with TRBD1 matching over 9 bases. The CDR3 runs to 15 residues. Germline assignment: CDR1 SGHNT and CDR2 YYREEE (reference sequence). V gave up 4 bases and J gave up 2 bases; unmatched junction bases: 6. The CDR3 DNA is TGTGCCAGCAGCCCTCCGGGACAGGGAAACTATGGCTACACCTTC. Its protein product is CASSPPGQGNYGYTF.

The chain carries TRBV5-1 and TRBJ2-7; TRBD1 aligns across 12 bases. Germline V gene data show CDR1 as SGHRS and CDR2 as YFSETQ. J gave up 7 bases and V 3 bases, and 5 bases lay outside the gene matches. This CDR3 comprises 14 residues. The CDR3 DNA reads as TGCGCCAGCAGCTCGGGACAGGGGGCGAGGGAGCAGTACTTC. Its protein product is CASSSGQGAREQYF.

This clone has just one count. The chain recombines TRBV7-2 with TRBJ2-2, with a weak D call TRBD1 (6 bases). V lost 5 bases and J 4 bases, leaving 11 bases between the germline ends. CDR3 length equals 14 residues. CDR1 is SGHTA and CDR2 is FQGNSA in the germline V gene. The CDR3 DNA reads as TGTGCCAGCAGCCTACAGGGTTCCACCGGGGAGCTGTTTTTT. This codes for CASSLQGSTGELFF.

On this clone itself: This same CDR3 is encoded by further DNA sequences in the sample. V gene TRBV18 combines with J gene TRBJ2-5, with unresolved D. The CDR3 runs 13 residues. In germline, CDR1 is KGHSH, CDR2 LQKENI. The ends were cut back, 2 bases at V and 5 bases at J, with 9 bases in the middle. The CDR3, as DNA: TGTGCCAGCTCACCAGGGCTTCGTGAGACCCAGTACTTC. This codes for CASSPGLRETQYF.

This clone was counted only a few times. This chain connects TRBV18 to TRBJ1-6; D is unresolved. The CDR3 is made up of 16 amino acids. V was shortened by 4 bases and J by 7 bases, with 17 bases between the two germline ends. The germline gives CDR1 KGHSH, CDR2 LQKENI. The CDR3 nucleotides read TGTGCCAGCTCACAACTACTGACTTCAACGAATTCACCCCTCCACTTT. Protein product: CASSQLLTSTNSPLHF. Full variable domain (rest looked up from reference TRBV18 and TRBJ1-6): NAGVMQNPRHLVRRRGQEARLRCSPMKGHSHVYWYRQLPEEGLKFMVYLQKENIIDESGMPKERFSAEFPKEGPSILRIQQVVRGDSAAYFCASSQLLTSTNSPLHFGNGTRLTVT.

The V gene is TRBV3-1 (or the pseudogene TRBV3-2), the J gene TRBJ2-1, with D perhaps matching TRBD2 (7 bases). Germline loops: CDR1 LGHDT, CDR2 YNNKEL (reference sequence). This CDR3 is 16 amino acids long. V gave up 4 bases and J gave up 0 bases, with 13 bases separating them. CDR3 loop: CASSLRGALSYNEQFF. The CDR3 DNA is TGTGCCAGCAGCCTCCGGGGGGCCCTCTCCTACAATGAGCAGTTCTTC.

This sequence joins TRBV15 and TRBJ2-1; 11 nucleotides align to TRBD2. The CDR3 runs 17 residues. J was trimmed by 4 bases and V by 2 bases; bases with no gene match: 7. Germline CDR1 reads LNHNV; CDR2 reads YYDKDF (reference sequence). This CDR3 is CATSRRIAGGPYNEQFF. CDR3 in DNA: TGTGCCACCAGCAGACGTATAGCGGGAGGGCCGTACAATGAGCAGTTCTTC. Drawing the rest from reference TRBV15 and TRBJ2-1, the complete variable domain is DAMVIQNPRYQVTQFGKPVTLSCSQTLNHNVMYWYQQKSSQAPKLLFHYYDKDFNNEADTPDNFQSRRPNTSFCFLDIRSPGLGDTAMYLCATSRRIAGGPYNEQFFGPGTRLTVL.

This chain connects TRBV2 to TRBJ2-2; 7 nucleotides align to TRBD1. With V trimmed by 7 bases and J by 5 bases, 10 bases remained unmatched. The V gene's germline CDR1 is SNHLY and CDR2 FYNNEI. This CDR3 is built from 15 residues. The CDR3 here is CASKGQGVGTGELFF. In nucleotides, the CDR3 is TGTGCCAGCAAAGGGCAGGGGGTCGGAACCGGGGAGCTGTTTTTT.

This chain joins TRBV11-2 and TRBJ2-3, with 9 bases fitting TRBD1. Per germline, CDR1 SGHAT and CDR2 FQNNGV. CDR3 length: 14 amino acids. J gave up 3 bases and V 5 bases, and 3 bases lay outside the gene matches. This CDR3 reads CASSGDRVTDTQYF. The CDR3 DNA sequence: TGTGCCAGCAGCGGGGACAGGGTTACAGATACGCAGTATTTT.

This clone was observed once. The V and J genes are TRBV4-3 and TRBJ2-2; 8 nucleotides line up with TRBD2. V dropped 1 base and J dropped 4; count of bases not matched to a gene: 8. Germline V gene lookup returns CDR1 LGHNA and CDR2 YSLEER. This CDR3 is built from 17 residues. CDR3 nucleotides: TGCGCCAGCAGCCAAGTCCCGAGCGGGAGTGGCACCGGGGAGCTGTTTTTT. It yields the protein CASSQVPSGSGTGELFF.

This chain links TRBV5-4 with TRBJ1-3, with 7 positions matching TRBD1. This CDR3 has 17 residues. With V trimmed by 2 bases and J by 1 base, 9 bases remained unmatched. Germline V gene sequence: CDR1 SGHNT, CDR2 YYREEE (reference sequence). The CDR3 region has the DNA TGTGCCAGCAGCTTTGGTACAGGGGCTAGGTCTGGAAACACCATATATTTT. It yields the protein CASSFGTGARSGNTIYF.